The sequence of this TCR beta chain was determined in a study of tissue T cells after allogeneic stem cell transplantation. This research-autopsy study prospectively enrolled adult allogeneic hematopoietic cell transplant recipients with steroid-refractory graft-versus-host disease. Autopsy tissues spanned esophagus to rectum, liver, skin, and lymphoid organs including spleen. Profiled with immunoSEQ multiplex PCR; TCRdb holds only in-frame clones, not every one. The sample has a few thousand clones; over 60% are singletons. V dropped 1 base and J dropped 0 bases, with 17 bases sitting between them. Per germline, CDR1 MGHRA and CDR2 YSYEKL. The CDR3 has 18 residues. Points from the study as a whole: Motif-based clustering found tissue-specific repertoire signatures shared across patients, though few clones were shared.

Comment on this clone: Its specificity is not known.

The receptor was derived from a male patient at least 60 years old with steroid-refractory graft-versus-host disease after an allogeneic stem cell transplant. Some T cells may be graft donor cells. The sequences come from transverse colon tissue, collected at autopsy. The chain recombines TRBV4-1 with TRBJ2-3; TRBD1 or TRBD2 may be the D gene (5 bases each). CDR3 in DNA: TGCGCCAGCAGCCAAGGCCTCTCGGGGCGGACTAGCACAGATACGCAGTATTTT. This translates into CASSQGLSGRTSTDTQYF.